What follows are 19 T cell receptor beta chains derived from one specimen sequenced in a study of T-cell reconstitution after alpha-beta-depleted transplantation in children. Preparation of the TCRbeta library used unique molecular identifiers. MiXCR was run by TCRdb on the PCR reads, yielding one entry per CDR3 protein. The top ten hold around 15% of the sample, which has around 490,000 distinct CDR3 sequences, roughly 10% seen once. The source material was PBMCs, mostly from graft donor cells, sampled 180 days after TCRalphabeta/CD19-depleted stem cell transplant. These receptors were collected from a female patient aged 2-9 years who had a stem cell transplant for aplastic anemia, so the T cells may come from the graft donor.

V gene TRBV7-2 combines with J gene TRBJ1-1; D gene unclear. The ends were cut back, 4 bases at V and 3 bases at J, with 18 bases in the middle. Germline loops: CDR1 SGHTA, CDR2 FQGNSA. This CDR3 is built from 16 residues. The CDR3 sequence: CASSSFLGSRHTEAFF. The CDR3 bases are TGTGCCAGCAGCTCCTTCCTGGGCAGTAGACACACTGAAGCTTTCTTT.

This clonotype showed up just a few times. CDR3 DNA sequence: TGTGCCAGTCAATTCCATCCGGGACAGGGTTTCAATCAGCCCCAGCATTTT. It codes for CASQFHPGQGFNQPQHF. The rearrangement links TRBV25-1 to TRBJ1-5, with TRBD1 identical over 9 bases. The germline CDR1 and CDR2 sequences are MGHDK and SYGVNS. This CDR3 is 17 amino acids long. Trimming at V came to 9 bases and at J to 3 bases, leaving 15 bases not matched to a gene.

This chain uses TRBV28 with TRBJ2-6; no firm D call. V was shortened by 6 bases and J by 1 base, with 7 bases between the two germline ends. Per germline, CDR1 MDHEN and CDR2 SYDVKM. The length of the CDR3 is 14 residues. CDR3 protein: CASSTRSGANVLTF. The CDR3 DNA sequence: TGTGCCAGCAGCACCAGGTCTGGGGCCAACGTCCTGACTTTC.

In its sample, this clonotype was seen a few times. The chain employs TRBV7-9 and TRBJ1-2, with D perhaps TRBD1 (5 bases). The CDR3 is made up of 15 amino acids. CDR1 is SEHNR and CDR2 is FQNEAQ in the germline V gene (reference sequence). V lost 1 base to trimming and J lost 4 bases, with 13 bases between them. This chain's CDR3 is CASSLGPGLFYGYTF. The CDR3 region has the DNA TGTGCCAGCAGCTTAGGGCCAGGGCTTTTCTATGGCTACACCTTC. Using reference TRBV7-9 and TRBJ1-2 for the parts outside the CDR3, the full variable domain is DTGVSQNPRHKITKRGQNVTFRCDPISEHNRLYWYRQTLGQGPEFLTYFQNEAQLEKSRLLSDRFSAERPKGSFSTLEIQRTEQGDSAMYLCASSLGPGLFYGYTFGSGTRLTVV.

The chain recombines TRBV2 with TRBJ2-7; D call uncertain. The V and J ends lost 7 bases and 2 bases respectively, with 12 bases between them. CDR3 length equals 13 residues. Germline loops: CDR1 SNHLY, CDR2 FYNNEI. CDR3 sequence reads: CASISLPPYEQYF. In DNA, the CDR3 is TGTGCCAGCATCAGCCTCCCCCCCTACGAGCAGTACTTC.

This clonotype was counted a few times. The rearrangement joins TRBV7-2 to TRBJ2-3, with 10 bases lining up with TRBD2. The CDR3 sequence is 15 residues long. V was pared by 6 bases and J by 6 bases, with 9 bases of the junction left unmatched. Germline CDR1 is SGHTA and CDR2 is FQGNSA. This CDR3 is CASRGQLAGLDTQYF. In DNA, the CDR3 is TGTGCCAGCAGGGGTCAACTAGCGGGGCTGGATACGCAGTATTTT.

In this sample, this clonotype turned up a few times. The chain joins TRBV29-1 to TRBJ2-3; tentative D call: TRBD2 (5 bases). The CDR3 loop spans 13 amino acids. V lost 7 bases, J lost 0 bases, and 11 bases lay in between. Germline lookup yields CDR1 SQVTM and CDR2 ANQGSEA. The CDR3 nucleotides read TGCAGCGAAACGAGGGCTAGCACAGATACGCAGTATTTT. Its protein product is CSETRASTDTQYF.

The chain joins TRBV29-1 to TRBJ1-1; TRBD1 might be the D (6 bases). The CDR3 is 14 amino acids. V dropped 0 bases and J dropped 3 bases, with 11 bases sitting between them. In germline, CDR1 is SQVTM, CDR2 ANQGSEA. The CDR3 loop reads CSVEDQGSDTEAFF. The DNA of the CDR3 is TGCAGCGTTGAAGATCAGGGGTCTGACACTGAAGCTTTCTTT.

The chain joins TRBV20-1 to TRBJ1-6; perhaps TRBD1 as D (5 bases). This CDR3 is built from 13 residues. Looked up from germline, CDR1 is DFQATT and CDR2 is SNEGSKA (reference sequence). Trimming removed 4 bases at V and 9 bases at J, with 13 bases between. Here the CDR3 DNA reads TGCAGTGCTAACCACAGGTTGGGTTCACCCCTCCACTTT. This translates into CSANHRLGSPLHF.

V and J are TRBV18 and TRBJ1-1; 7 bases are a match to TRBD1. CDR3 size: 15 residues. V lost 1 base, J lost 10 bases, and 12 bases stayed unmatched. Germline V gene sequence: CDR1 KGHSH, CDR2 LQKENI. In DNA, the CDR3 is TGTGCCAGCTCACCACAGAGGGGGCGCGGCTATGGAGCTTTCTTT. The encoded protein is CASSPQRGRGYGAFF.

At least ten counts were recorded for this clonotype. The chain carries TRBV5-1 and TRBJ2-7; D call uncertain. V lost 0 bases to trimming and J lost 0 bases, with 4 bases between them. The CDR3 consists of 13 residues. Germline CDR1 is SGHRS and CDR2 is YFSETQ. CDR3 DNA: TGCGCCAGCAGCTTGGACACCTCCTACGAGCAGTACGTC. It yields the protein CASSLDTSYEQYV.

This clonotype was seen a few times. The CDR3 sequence is CAGPGTGDFEKLFF. The CDR3 DNA sequence: TGTGCCGGCCCCGGGACAGGGGATTTTGAAAAACTGTTTTTT. This sequence joins TRBV21-1 and TRBJ1-4; whether TRBD1, the table's D call, matches the DNA was not checked. TRBV21-1 is listed as a pseudogene. The CDR3 has 14 amino acids.

The chain uses TRBV9 and TRBJ1-3; TRBD1 is a possible D gene (6 bases). The CDR3 consists of 16 residues. Germline-derived CDR1 and CDR2 are SGDLS and YYNGEE. V lost 0 bases to trimming and J lost 0 bases, with 10 bases between them. The CDR3 DNA reads TGTGCCAGCAGCGTAGACAGGGAGACCTCTGGAAACACCATATATTTT. Its protein is CASSVDRETSGNTIYF.

This clonotype was detected only a few times. The chain combines TRBV5-1 with TRBJ2-5; D gene ambiguous. CDR1 and CDR2 (germline): SGHRS, YFSETQ. This CDR3 has 14 residues. V was cut by 7 bases and J by 4 bases, with 17 bases left in between. CDR3 nucleotides: TGCGCCAGCGCACCCGGTCCGATAGGAGAGACCCAGTACTTC. This gives the protein CASAPGPIGETQYF.

The sample holds many counts of this clonotype. The rearrangement uses TRBV9 and TRBJ2-1; 14 nucleotides match TRBD2. This CDR3 region has 15 residues. J gave up 6 bases and V 4 bases, and 3 bases lay outside the gene matches. Germline CDR1 and CDR2: SGDLS and YYNGEE. The CDR3 sequence is CASSPGLAGANEQFF. For the CDR3, the DNA is TGTGCCAGCAGCCCGGGACTAGCGGGAGCCAATGAGCAGTTCTTC. The complete variable domain, with remaining parts taken from reference TRBV9 and TRBJ2-1, reads DSGVTQTPKHLITATGQRVTLRCSPRSGDLSVYWYQQSLDQGLQFLIQYYNGEERAKGNILERFSAQQFPDLHSELNLSSLELGDSALYFCASSPGLAGANEQFFGPGTRLTVL.

This chain uses TRBV28 with TRBJ2-1; 7 nucleotides match TRBD2. This CDR3 has 18 residues. Germline V gene sequence: CDR1 MDHEN, CDR2 SYDVKM. The trim removed 4 bases at V and 0 bases at J, leaving 12 bases unmatched. The CDR3 bases are TGTGCCAGCAGTTATACCCTGACTAGCAGGAGCTCCTACAATGAGCAGTTCTTC. Translation: CASSYTLTSRSSYNEQFF.

This clonotype was recorded at least ten times. V gene TRBV20-1 combines with J gene TRBJ1-1; D gene uncertain. The germline V gene has CDR1 DFQATT and CDR2 SNEGSKA (reference sequence). The CDR3 has 13 amino acids. V lost 6 bases, J lost 0 bases, and 11 bases lay in between. CDR3 amino acids: CSASQALNTEAFF. As DNA, the CDR3 is TGCAGTGCCTCGCAGGCATTGAACACTGAAGCTTTCTTT.

This sequence joins TRBV7-9 and TRBJ2-4; D possibly corresponds to TRBD2 (6 bases). The CDR3 runs 17 residues. Germline CDR1 and CDR2: SEHNR and FQNEAQ (reference sequence). Trimming left V 5 bases short and J 9 bases short, with 26 bases between. The CDR3 loop is CASSINQPWASEGIQYF. The CDR3 region has the DNA TGTGCCAGCAGCATCAATCAGCCGTGGGCTAGCGAGGGCATTCAGTACTTC.

The CDR3 region has the DNA TGTGCCTGGAGTTTGACAGGGGGGAACACCATATATTTT. This sequence encodes CAWSLTGGNTIYF. This chain joins TRBV30 and TRBJ1-3; the match to TRBD1 covers 9 bases. The CDR3 consists of 13 residues. The germline gives CDR1 GTSNPN, CDR2 SVGIG (reference sequence). V lost 2 bases and J lost 7; bases outside the gene matches: 3.